This T cell receptor beta chain originates from a study of OX40 agonist ivuxolimab in advanced cancers. Study at large: Two cutaneous melanoma patients and one hepatocellular carcinoma patient, three in all, had partial responses.

This clone was observed a handful of times. Its antigen is unknown. The sample holds other DNA sequences that translate to the same CDR3. Study results and limitations: Blood T cells, both CD4+ and CD8+, expanded clonally by week 6 at 0.1 to 3.0 mg/kg.

Any history of autoimmune disease or systemic immunosuppression disqualified patients. Sampling times: baseline, cycle 4 day 1, cycle 7 day 1. Some clones are missing from TCRdb's copy, which holds only in-frame ones; the method was immunoSEQ multiplex PCR. The sample yields about 78,000 clones, roughly 84% seen once. Deletions cut 4 bases from V and 2 bases from J, with 5 bases between. The V gene's germline CDR1 is SGHVS and CDR2 FQNEAQ. The CDR3 extends over 13 amino acids. The V call is TRBV7-8, the J call TRBJ2-2; no definite D call. The source material was CD4+ or CD8+ T cells sorted from blood, sampled in a trial of the OX40 agonist ivuxolimab. The receptor's source is an adult with an advanced solid tumor such as melanoma, head and neck, liver or kidney cancer. CDR3 protein: CASSSVNTGELFF. The CDR3 nucleotides read TGTGCCAGCAGCTCCGTTAACACCGGGGAGCTGTTTTTT.